Listed here are 14 T cell receptor beta chains from one sample, sequenced in a study of shared clonotypes between healthy human individuals (TCRdb year 2020). The library was generated by the immunoSEQ multiplex PCR assay. TCRdb obtained this table from immuneACCESS and retained in-frame rearrangements with V and J assigned. These tables miss some clones; where compared with another copy, unresolved V genes account for less than half of the shortfall, and the remainder is unexplained. The sample table records 2.3 million or so clones; approximately 93% of these occur just once. The top ten constitute around 0.4% of the sample. Sequenced: naive CD4+ T cells from PBMCs. In light of the paper, this sample's cell subset or site label describes: CD45RA+ positively selected. Every receptor here comes from a man aged 18 to 30 in good health. Some clones in this sample may be carry-over from other donors' samples.

The chain has TRBV5-1 and TRBJ2-7; no definite D call. With 7 bases removed from V and 2 bases from J, the gap between germline ends came to 13 bases. Germline loops: CDR1 SGHRS, CDR2 YFSETQ. CDR3 length: 13 residues. The CDR3, as DNA: TGCGCCAGCGCAAGAGAACCACCCTACGAGCAGTACTTC. Translated: CASAREPPYEQYF. Full variable domain (rest looked up from reference TRBV5-1 and TRBJ2-7): KAGVTQTPRYLIKTRGQQVTLSCSPISGHRSVSWYQQTPGQGLQFLFEYFSETQRNKGNFPGRFSGRQFSNSRSEMNVSTLELGDSALYLCASAREPPYEQYFGPGTRLTVT.

Only a few counts were recorded for this clone. V gene TRBV2 combines with J gene TRBJ1-2; a possible D gene is TRBD1 (5 bases). This CDR3 comprises 13 residues. CDR1 and CDR2 from the germline V gene are SNHLY and FYNNEI. Trimming removed 6 bases from V and 5 bases from J, with 13 bases in between. The chain's CDR3 is CASRTEGPYGYTF. The CDR3 DNA follows: TGTGCCAGCAGAACCGAGGGGCCATATGGCTACACCTTC. Full variable domain (missing parts from reference TRBV2 and TRBJ1-2): EPEVTQTPSHQVTQMGQEVILRCVPISNHLYFYWYRQILGQKVEFLVSFYNNEISEKSEIFDDQFSVERPDGSNFTLKIRSTKLEDSAMYFCASRTEGPYGYTFGSGTRLTVV.

The V gene is TRBV5-1, the J gene TRBJ1-1, with 9 bases matching TRBD1. V lost 6 bases to trimming and J lost 2 bases; unmatched junction nucleotides: 14. Germline V gene data show CDR1 as SGHRS and CDR2 as YFSETQ. The CDR3 consists of 17 residues. CDR3 nucleotide sequence: TGCGCCAGCACCGCAGGGGGACAGGGATTTCCCAACACTGAAGCTTTCTTT. Translated: CASTAGGQGFPNTEAFF.

This clone was observed once. V usage is TRBV15 and J usage is TRBJ2-1; unclear D gene. Deletions cut 6 bases from V and 4 bases from J, with 7 bases between. The CDR3 extends over 12 amino acids. The V gene's germline CDR1 is LNHNV and CDR2 YYDKDF (reference sequence). As DNA, the CDR3 is TGTGCCACCAGTCCCGAGTACAATGAGCAGTTCTTC. It specifies CATSPEYNEQFF.

Of note for this clone: Other DNA variants within this sample encode the same CDR3. The chain recombines TRBV18 with TRBJ1-2; 9 nucleotides line up with TRBD1. Germline CDR1 and CDR2: KGHSH and LQKENI. The CDR3 runs to 13 residues. The ends lost 3 bases at V and 8 bases at J; junction bases unmatched: 4. The CDR3 region is CASSPDRGFGYTF. The CDR3 DNA sequence: TGTGCCAGCTCACCCGACAGGGGGTTCGGCTACACCTTC.

The V and J genes are TRBV5-1 and TRBJ1-4, with D perhaps TRBD1 (5 bases). This CDR3 spans 14 amino acids. V lost 4 bases, J lost 4 bases, and 11 bases lay in between. Germline values: CDR1 SGHRS, CDR2 YFSETQ. The CDR3: CASSRGGNNEKLFF. The CDR3, as DNA: TGCGCCAGCAGCCGCGGGGGAAATAATGAAAAACTGTTTTTT.

The chain couples TRBV6-1 to TRBJ1-5; 10 nucleotides match TRBD1. The CDR3 covers 15 residues. With V trimmed by 6 bases and J by 3 bases, 5 bases remained unmatched. CDR1 and CDR2 (germline): MNHNS, SASEGT. The CDR3 here is CASRTGQGNNQPQHF. Here the CDR3 DNA reads TGTGCCAGCAGGACGGGACAGGGGAACAATCAGCCCCAGCATTTT.

The gene calls are TRBV5-1 and TRBJ2-5; D is possibly TRBD2 (5 bases). Germline V lookup: CDR1 SGHRS, CDR2 YFSETQ. Trimming shortened V by 0 bases and J by 7 bases, and 13 bases separated the two germline ends. The CDR3 is 14 residues long. CDR3 sequence reads: CASSLGTGVGTQYF. The CDR3 DNA sequence: TGCGCCAGCAGCTTGGGGACTGGGGTGGGGACCCAGTACTTC. The full variable domain, its missing parts supplied by reference TRBV5-1 and TRBJ2-5, is KAGVTQTPRYLIKTRGQQVTLSCSPISGHRSVSWYQQTPGQGLQFLFEYFSETQRNKGNFPGRFSGRQFSNSRSEMNVSTLELGDSALYLCASSLGTGVGTQYFGPGTRLLVL.

The V call is TRBV4-3, the J call TRBJ2-7; tentatively, D is TRBD2 (6 bases). Germline loops: CDR1 LGHNA, CDR2 YSLEER. The V gene lost 1 base and the J gene lost 3 bases, with 16 bases spanning the gap. The CDR3 loop spans 16 amino acids. For the CDR3, the DNA is TGCGCCAGCAGCCAAGGAATCAGCTCGGGGGACTACGAGCAGTACTTC. Residues: CASSQGISSGDYEQYF.

The chain joins TRBV18 to TRBJ1-1; TRBD1 agrees at 9 bases. Germline V CDR1 and CDR2: KGHSH, LQKENI. This CDR3 spans 17 amino acids. J lost 4 bases, V lost 3 bases, and 12 bases had no gene match. The CDR3 loop reads CASSPVRTGVRGTEAFF. The CDR3 nucleotides are TGTGCCAGCTCACCTGTCCGGACAGGGGTGCGGGGCACTGAAGCTTTCTTT.

The V and J genes are TRBV27 and TRBJ2-1; TRBD2 aligns across 9 bases. Trimming at V came to 0 bases and at J to 13 bases, leaving 4 bases not matched to a gene. Germline V lookup: CDR1 MNHEY, CDR2 SMNVEV (reference sequence). This CDR3 is 13 amino acids long. Here the CDR3 DNA reads TGTGCCAGCAGTTTATCGTTAGGGACTAGCCAGTTCTTC. It is translated as CASSLSLGTSQFF.

This chain uses TRBV27 with TRBJ1-2, with 9 positions matching TRBD1. This CDR3 is 15 amino acids long. The germline V gene encodes CDR1 MNHEY and CDR2 SMNVEV (reference sequence). V lost 3 bases to trimming and J lost 1 base; unmatched junction nucleotides: 3. CDR3 sequence reads: CASSFGQGYNYGYTF. The CDR3 nucleotides are TGTGCCAGCAGTTTTGGACAGGGGTATAACTATGGCTACACCTTC.

The chain is built from TRBV4-2 and TRBJ1-2; TRBD1 agrees at 8 bases. Trimming cost V 3 bases and J 7 bases; bases outside gene matches: 13. Germline CDR1 is LGHNA and CDR2 is YNFKEQ. The CDR3 runs 16 residues. CDR3 residues: CASSQSPGQGAGGYTF. The CDR3 DNA reads as TGTGCCAGCAGCCAGTCCCCCGGACAGGGTGCGGGTGGCTACACCTTC.

The genes are TRBV5-1 and TRBJ1-2; maybe TRBD1 (6 bases). CDR1 SGHRS and CDR2 YFSETQ come from the germline V gene. Trimming cost V 3 bases and J 6 bases, with 12 bases left between them. This CDR3 is 13 amino acids long. The CDR3 bases are TGCGCCAGCAGCTATACAGGGAGCGATGGCTACACCTTC. As protein: CASSYTGSDGYTF.